This is a list of T cell receptor beta chains from one sample in a study of post-analysis software for immune sequencing data. TCRdb analysed the PCR reads with MiXCR anew, one entry per CDR3 protein. The sample contains roughly 600,000 distinct CDR3 sequences, around 47% of which appear only once. The sequenced sample was blood. The receptors originated from a girl aged 10 to 17 with multiple sclerosis. Each CDR3 is given with its conserved first and last residue. A D gene is named only where the DNA matches it firmly. Expanded clones are given a class, and other clones once, few, many or no size at all.

>TRBV7-2|TRBD2|TRBJ2-5|many
TGTGCCAGCAGCTTAGAAGCGGGGGGGCCTCAGACCCAGTACTTC
CASSLEAGGPQTQYF
>TRBV2|TRBD2|TRBJ2-5|few
TGTGCCAGCAGTGAAGGGGGGACTAGCGCCTCCCAAGAGACCCAGTACTTC
CASSEGGTSASQETQYF
>TRBV5-8|-|TRBJ1-2|-
TGTGCCAGCAGCTTGGGAGCTGGGTGGTCTCTCAACTATGGCTACACCTTC
CASSLGAGWSLNYGYTF
>TRBV7-2|TRBD2|TRBJ2-5|-
TGTGCCAGCAGCTTAGTCCGAGCGGGGTACCAAGAGACCCAGTACTTC
CASSLVRAGYQETQYF
>TRBV27|TRBD2|TRBJ2-7|-
TGTGCCAGCAGTTCCGTTAGCGGGAGCATCAACGAGCAGTACTTC
CASSSVSGSINEQYF
>TRBV10-3|-|TRBJ2-1|-
TGTGCCATCAGAGAGACAGGTTCGAACTACAATGAGCAGTTCTTC
CAIRETGSNYNEQFF
>TRBV25-1|-|TRBJ2-2|-
TGTGCCAGCCGGGGGCAACCCACCGGGGAGCTGTTTTTT
CASRGQPTGELFF
>TRBV5-1|-|TRBJ2-6|-
TGCGCCAGCAGCTTGGAGGGGGGTCTAAGCTCTGGGGCCAACGTCCTGACTTTC
CASSLEGGLSSGANVLTF
>TRBV20-1|TRBD1|TRBJ2-5|-
TGCAGTGCTCACAGGGGAGAGGAGACCCAGTACTTC
CSAHRGEETQYF
>TRBV12-3/TRBV12-4|-|TRBJ2-7|few
TGTGCCAGCAGTTTGCGCGAGGATTACGAGCAGTACTTC
CASSLREDYEQYF